This T cell receptor beta chain was documented in a study of regulatory T cells in long-lasting Graves disease. Study results and caveats: Gene preferences differed: TRBV28, TRBJ1-2, TRBJ2-5 in persistent cases. New patients shared fewer public clonotypes (around 980) than persistent patients did (more than 2,500). The study examined only peripheral blood, not thyroid tissue.

Arm-PCR of CDR3 regions with iRepertoire HTBI primers generated TCR beta libraries. TCRdb redid the calling of the multiplex PCR reads with MiXCR, one entry per CDR3 protein. The table shows roughly 500,000 distinct CDR3 sequences, with more than 20% occurring only once. The CDR3 is 14 residues long. Trimming took 10 bases from V and 5 from J; bases not matched to a gene: 12. The V gene's germline CDR1 is SGHRS and CDR2 YFSETQ. Time point noted: persistent/refractory GD, antithyroid drugs over 5 years with positive TRAb. Scientists built the TCR library using RNA that was extracted from PBMCs. Staff took roughly 8.1 milliliters of peripheral blood and put it into EDTA tubes. Turning to this clonotype: Its antigen is as yet unknown.

The clonotype was recovered from a female donor with Graves disease. V and J are TRBV5-1 and TRBJ2-3, with 8 bases lining up with TRBD2. The starting material was peripheral blood mononuclear cells (PBMCs), obtained when the disease was refractory, from a patient treated with antithyroid drugs. The CDR3 reads CASGLAGRKDTQYF. DNA of the CDR3: TGCGCCTCCGGGCTAGCGGGCAGAAAAGATACGCAGTATTTT.